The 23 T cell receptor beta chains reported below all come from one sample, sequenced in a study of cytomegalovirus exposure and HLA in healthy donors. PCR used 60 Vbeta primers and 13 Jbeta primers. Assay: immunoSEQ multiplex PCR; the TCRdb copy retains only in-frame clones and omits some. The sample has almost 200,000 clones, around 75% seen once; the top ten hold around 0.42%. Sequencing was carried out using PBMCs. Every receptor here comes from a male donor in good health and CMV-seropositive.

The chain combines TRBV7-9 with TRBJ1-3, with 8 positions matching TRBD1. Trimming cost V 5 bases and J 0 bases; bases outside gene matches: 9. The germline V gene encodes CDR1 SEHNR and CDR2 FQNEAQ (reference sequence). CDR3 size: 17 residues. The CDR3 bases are TGTGCCAGCAGCGCTACCGGGACAGGACACTCTGGAAACACCATATATTTT. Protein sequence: CASSATGTGHSGNTIYF.

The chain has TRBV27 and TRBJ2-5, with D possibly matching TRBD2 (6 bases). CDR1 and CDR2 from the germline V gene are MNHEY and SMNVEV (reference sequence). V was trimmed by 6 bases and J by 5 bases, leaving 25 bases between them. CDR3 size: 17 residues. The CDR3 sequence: CASSLGVFGAGPETQYF. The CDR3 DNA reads TGTGCCAGCAGCCTCGGGGTTTTTGGGGCGGGACCCGAGACCCAGTACTTC.

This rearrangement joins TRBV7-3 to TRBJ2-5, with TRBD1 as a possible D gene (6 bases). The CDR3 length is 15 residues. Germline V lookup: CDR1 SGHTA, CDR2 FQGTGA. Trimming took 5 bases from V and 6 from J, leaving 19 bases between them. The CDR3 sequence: CASSKDGSGTQTQYF. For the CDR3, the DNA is TGTGCCAGCAGCAAAGACGGATCCGGGACACAGACCCAGTACTTC.

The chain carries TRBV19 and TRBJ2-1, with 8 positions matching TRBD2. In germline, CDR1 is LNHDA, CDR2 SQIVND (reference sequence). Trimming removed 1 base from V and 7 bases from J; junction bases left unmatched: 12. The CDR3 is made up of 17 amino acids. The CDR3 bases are TGTGCCAGTAGTATAGCGGGGGGGGACCTCGGGAGAAATGAGCAGTTCTTC. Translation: CASSIAGGDLGRNEQFF. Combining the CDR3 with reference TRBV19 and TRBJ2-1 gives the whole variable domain DGGITQSPKYLFRKEGQNVTLSCEQNLNHDAMYWYRQDPGQGLRLIYYSQIVNDFQKGDIAEGYSVSREKKESFPLTVTSAQKNPTAFYLCASSIAGGDLGRNEQFFGPGTRLTVL.

Written as DNA, the CDR3 is TGTGCCAGCAGCTTAGACAGGACAGATACGCAGTATTTT. Translating gives CASSLDRTDTQYF. The chain employs TRBV7-8 and TRBJ2-3; D may be TRBD1 (5 bases). CDR1 is SGHVS, CDR2 FQNEAQ, per germline. The length of the CDR3 is 13 residues. V was shortened by 1 base and J by 3 bases, with 5 bases between the two germline ends.

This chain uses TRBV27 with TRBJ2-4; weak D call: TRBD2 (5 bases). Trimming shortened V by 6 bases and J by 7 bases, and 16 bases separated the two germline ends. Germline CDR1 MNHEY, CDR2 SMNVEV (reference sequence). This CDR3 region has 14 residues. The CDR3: CASSPAATPNIQYF. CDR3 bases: TGTGCCAGCAGCCCAGCGGCCACGCCGAACATTCAGTACTTC.

The CDR3 is CASSLNAQGSPLHF. CDR3 nucleotides: TGTGCCAGCAGCTTAAACGCCCAGGGGTCACCCCTCCACTTT. This sequence joins TRBV7-3 and TRBJ1-6; possibly TRBD1 for D (6 bases). CDR1 and CDR2 from the germline V gene are SGHTA and FQGTGA. The V end was cut by 1 base, the J end by 10 bases, with 11 bases between. The CDR3 is made up of 14 amino acids.

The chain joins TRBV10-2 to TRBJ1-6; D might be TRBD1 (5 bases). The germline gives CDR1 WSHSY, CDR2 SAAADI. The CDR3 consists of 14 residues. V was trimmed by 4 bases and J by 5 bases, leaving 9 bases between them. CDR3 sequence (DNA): TGCGCCAGCAGTGGGGTCAGGGATAATTCACCCCTCCACTTT. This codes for CASSGVRDNSPLHF.

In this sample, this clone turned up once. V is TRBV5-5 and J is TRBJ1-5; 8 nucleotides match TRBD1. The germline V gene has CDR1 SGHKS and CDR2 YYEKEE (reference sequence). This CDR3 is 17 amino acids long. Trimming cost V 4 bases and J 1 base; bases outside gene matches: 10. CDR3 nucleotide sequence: TGTGCCAGCAGCGTGGGATCAGGGGGCAGGAGCAATCAGCCCCAGCATTTT. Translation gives CASSVGSGGRSNQPQHF. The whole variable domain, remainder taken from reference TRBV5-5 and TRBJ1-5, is DAGVTQSPTHLIKTRGQQVTLRCSPISGHKSVSWYQQVLGQGPQFIFQYYEKEERGRGNFPDRFSARQFPNYSSELNVNALLLGDSALYLCASSVGSGGRSNQPQHFGDGTRLSIL.

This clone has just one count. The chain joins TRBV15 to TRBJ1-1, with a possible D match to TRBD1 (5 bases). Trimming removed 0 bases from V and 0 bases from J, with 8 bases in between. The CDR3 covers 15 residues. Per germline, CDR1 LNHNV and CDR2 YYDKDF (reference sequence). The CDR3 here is CATSRDGGMNTEAFF. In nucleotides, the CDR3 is TGTGCCACCAGCAGAGATGGGGGGATGAACACTGAAGCTTTCTTT.

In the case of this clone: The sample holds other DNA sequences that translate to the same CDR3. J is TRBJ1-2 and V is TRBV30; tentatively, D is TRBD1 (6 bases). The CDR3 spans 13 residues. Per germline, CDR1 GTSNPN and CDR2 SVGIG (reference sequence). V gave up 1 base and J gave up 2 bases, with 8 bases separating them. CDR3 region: CAWSGGTNYGYTF. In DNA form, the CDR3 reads TGTGCCTGGAGTGGGGGGACAAACTATGGCTACACCTTC.

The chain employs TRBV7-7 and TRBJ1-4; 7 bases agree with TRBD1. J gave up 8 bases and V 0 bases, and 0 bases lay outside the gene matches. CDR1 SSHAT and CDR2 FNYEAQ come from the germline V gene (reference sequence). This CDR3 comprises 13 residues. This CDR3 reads CASSLAGQEKLFF. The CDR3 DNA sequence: TGTGCCAGCAGCTTAGCGGGACAGGAAAAACTGTTTTTT.

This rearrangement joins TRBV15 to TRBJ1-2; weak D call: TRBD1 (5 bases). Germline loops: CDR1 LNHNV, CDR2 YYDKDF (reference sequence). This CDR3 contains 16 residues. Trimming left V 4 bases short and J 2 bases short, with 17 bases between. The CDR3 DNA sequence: TGTGCCACCAGCAAGAGTATCGGAGGGGCCAACTATGGCTACACCTTC. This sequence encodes CATSKSIGGANYGYTF.

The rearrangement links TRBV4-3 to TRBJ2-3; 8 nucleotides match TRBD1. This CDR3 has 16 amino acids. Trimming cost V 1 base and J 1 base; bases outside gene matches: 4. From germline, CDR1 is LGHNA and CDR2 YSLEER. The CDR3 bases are TGCGCCAGCAGCCAAGCTGGGGGACAGGGCACAGATACGCAGTATTTT. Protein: CASSQAGGQGTDTQYF.

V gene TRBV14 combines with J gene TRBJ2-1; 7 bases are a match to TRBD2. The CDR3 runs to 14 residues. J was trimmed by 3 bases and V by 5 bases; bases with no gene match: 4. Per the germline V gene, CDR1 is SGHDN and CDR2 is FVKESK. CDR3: CASSGLVFYNEQFF. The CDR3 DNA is TGTGCCAGCAGCGGACTAGTGTTCTACAATGAGCAGTTCTTC.

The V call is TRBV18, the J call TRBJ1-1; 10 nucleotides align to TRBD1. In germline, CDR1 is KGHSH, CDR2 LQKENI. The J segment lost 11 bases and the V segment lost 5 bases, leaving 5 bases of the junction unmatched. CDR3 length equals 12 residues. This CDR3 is CASSYGTGVAFF. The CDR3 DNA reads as TGTGCCAGCTCATATGGGACAGGGGTGGCTTTCTTT.

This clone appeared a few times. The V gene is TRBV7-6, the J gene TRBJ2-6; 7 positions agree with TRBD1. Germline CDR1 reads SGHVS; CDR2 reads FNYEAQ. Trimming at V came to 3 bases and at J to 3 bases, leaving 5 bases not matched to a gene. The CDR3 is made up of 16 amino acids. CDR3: CASSLRGRGGANVLTF. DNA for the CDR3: TGTGCCAGCAGCTTGAGGGGGCGCGGTGGGGCCAACGTCCTGACTTTC. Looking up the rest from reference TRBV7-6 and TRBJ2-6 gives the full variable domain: GAGVSQSPRYKVTKRGQDVALRCDPISGHVSLYWYRQALGQGPEFLTYFNYEAQQDKSGLPNDRFSAERPEGSISTLTIQRTEQRDSAMYRCASSLRGRGGANVLTFGAGSRLTVL.

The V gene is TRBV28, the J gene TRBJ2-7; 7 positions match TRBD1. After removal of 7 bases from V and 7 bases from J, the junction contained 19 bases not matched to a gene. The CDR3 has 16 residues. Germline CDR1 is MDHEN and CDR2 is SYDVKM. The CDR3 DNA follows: TGTGCCAGCATCGACACCGGGACAGTTAATACGGGAGAGCAGTACTTC. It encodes CASIDTGTVNTGEQYF.

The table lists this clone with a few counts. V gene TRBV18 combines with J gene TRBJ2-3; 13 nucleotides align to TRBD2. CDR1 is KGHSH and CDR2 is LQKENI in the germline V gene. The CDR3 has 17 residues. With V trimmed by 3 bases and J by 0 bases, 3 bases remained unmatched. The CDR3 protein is CASSPRTSGRSTDTQYF. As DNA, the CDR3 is TGTGCCAGCTCACCCCGGACTAGCGGGAGAAGCACAGATACGCAGTATTTT. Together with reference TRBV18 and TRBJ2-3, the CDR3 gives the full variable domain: NAGVMQNPRHLVRRRGQEARLRCSPMKGHSHVYWYRQLPEEGLKFMVYLQKENIIDESGMPKERFSAEFPKEGPSILRIQQVVRGDSAAYFCASSPRTSGRSTDTQYFGPGTRLTVL.

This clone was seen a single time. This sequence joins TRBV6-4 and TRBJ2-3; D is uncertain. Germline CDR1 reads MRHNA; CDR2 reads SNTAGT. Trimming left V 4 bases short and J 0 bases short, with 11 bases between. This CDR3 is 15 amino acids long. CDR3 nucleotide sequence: TGTGCCAGCAGTGCTTGGGCCCGTAGCACAGATACGCAGTATTTT. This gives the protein CASSAWARSTDTQYF.

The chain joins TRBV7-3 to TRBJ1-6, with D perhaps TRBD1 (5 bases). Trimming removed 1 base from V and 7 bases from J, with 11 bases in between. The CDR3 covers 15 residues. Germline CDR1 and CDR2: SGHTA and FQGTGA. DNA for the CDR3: TGTGCCAGCAGCTTAAACGGGGGAAGGAATTCACCCCTCCACTTT. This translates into CASSLNGGRNSPLHF.

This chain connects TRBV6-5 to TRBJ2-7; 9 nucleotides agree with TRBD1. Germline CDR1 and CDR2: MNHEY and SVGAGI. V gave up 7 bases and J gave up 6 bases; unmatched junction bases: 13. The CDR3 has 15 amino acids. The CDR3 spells CASTKAGTGSSEQYF. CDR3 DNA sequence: TGTGCCAGCACCAAGGCCGGGACAGGGTCGAGCGAGCAGTACTTC.

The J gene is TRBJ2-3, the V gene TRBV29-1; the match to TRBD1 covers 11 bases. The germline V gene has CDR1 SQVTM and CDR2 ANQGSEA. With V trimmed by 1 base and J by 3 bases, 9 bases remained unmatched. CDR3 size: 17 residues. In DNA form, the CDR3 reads TGCAGCGTTGAAGGGGGCCGGGACAGGGGGGGAACAGATACGCAGTATTTT. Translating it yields CSVEGGRDRGGTDTQYF.